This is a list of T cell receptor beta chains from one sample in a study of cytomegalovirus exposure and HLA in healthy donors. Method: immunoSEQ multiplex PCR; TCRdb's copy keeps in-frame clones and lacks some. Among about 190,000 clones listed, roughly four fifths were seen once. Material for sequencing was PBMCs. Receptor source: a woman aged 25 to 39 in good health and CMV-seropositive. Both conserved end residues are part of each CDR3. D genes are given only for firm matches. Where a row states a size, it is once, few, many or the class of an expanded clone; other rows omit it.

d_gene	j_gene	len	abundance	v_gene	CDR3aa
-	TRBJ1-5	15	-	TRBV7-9	CASSRGGGLNQPQHF
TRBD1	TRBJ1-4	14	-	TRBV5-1	CASSLRQGGEKLFF
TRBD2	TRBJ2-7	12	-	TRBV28	CASSSLAGEQYF
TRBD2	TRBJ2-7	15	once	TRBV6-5	CASSSSGGETYEQYF
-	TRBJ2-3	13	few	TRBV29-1	CSVDRSSTDTQYF
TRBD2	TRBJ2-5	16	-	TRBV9	CASSSRGGAVGETQYF
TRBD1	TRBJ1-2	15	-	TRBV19	CASSIRQGAGYGYTF
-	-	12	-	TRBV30	CAWSLVAYEQYF
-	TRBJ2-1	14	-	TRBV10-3	CAISSGSSYNEQFF
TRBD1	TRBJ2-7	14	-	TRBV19	CASNADRVPYEQYF
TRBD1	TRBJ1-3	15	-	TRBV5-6	CASSWDRVGGNTIYF
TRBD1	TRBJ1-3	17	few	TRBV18	CASSPAGTGGSGNTIYF
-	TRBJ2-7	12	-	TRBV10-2	CASRKDSYEQYF
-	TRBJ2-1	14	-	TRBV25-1	CASSESRGFNEQFF
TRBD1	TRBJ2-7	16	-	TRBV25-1	CASSEYGAGGMGEQYF
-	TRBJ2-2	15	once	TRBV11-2	CASSPQQGQYGELFF
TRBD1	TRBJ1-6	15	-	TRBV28	CASSVYRGYNSPLNF
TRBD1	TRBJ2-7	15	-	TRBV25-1	CASSDPQGAGYEQYF
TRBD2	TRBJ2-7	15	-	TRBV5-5	CASSSLAGGAYEQYF
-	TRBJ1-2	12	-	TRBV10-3	CAISGDTGGYTF
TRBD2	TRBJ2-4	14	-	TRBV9	CASSVDLSGNIQYF
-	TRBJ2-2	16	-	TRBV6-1	CASSANMARSTGELFF
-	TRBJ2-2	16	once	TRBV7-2	CASSLSLARTTGELFF
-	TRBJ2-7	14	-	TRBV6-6	CASSYGDNQYEQYF
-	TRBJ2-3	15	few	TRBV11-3	CASSVSGTSTDTQYF
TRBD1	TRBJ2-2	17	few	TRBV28	CASSPHDRGQDTGELFF
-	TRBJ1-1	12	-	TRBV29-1	CSATRLNTEAFF
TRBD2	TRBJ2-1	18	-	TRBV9	CASSVRSSGRAGSNEQFF
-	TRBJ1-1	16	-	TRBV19	CASSSRYRDRSTEAFF
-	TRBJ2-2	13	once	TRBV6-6	CASSYTGTGELFF
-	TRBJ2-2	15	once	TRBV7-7	CASSLSGHSTGELFF
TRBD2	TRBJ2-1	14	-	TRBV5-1	CASSFTGGNNEQFF
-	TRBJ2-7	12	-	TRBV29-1	CSVGPAPGEQYF
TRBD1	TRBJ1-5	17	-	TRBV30	CAWSVRWDRVGNQPQHF
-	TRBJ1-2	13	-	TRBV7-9	CASSLGPGGGYTF
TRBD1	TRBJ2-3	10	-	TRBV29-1	CSVGGQGPYF
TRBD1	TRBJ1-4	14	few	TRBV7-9	CASSEGTDNEKLFF
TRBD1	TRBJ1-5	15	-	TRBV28	CASSVRDRGDQPQHF
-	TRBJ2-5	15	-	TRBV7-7	CASSLLGQPQETQYF
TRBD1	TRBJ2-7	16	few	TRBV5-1	CASSDSARGRIHEQYF
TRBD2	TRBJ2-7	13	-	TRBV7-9	CASRGLESYEQYF
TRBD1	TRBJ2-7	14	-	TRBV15	CATSRGRGTYEQYF
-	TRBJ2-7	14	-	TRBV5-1	CASSLRQGGYEQYF
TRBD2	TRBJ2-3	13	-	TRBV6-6	CASKAGGLDTQYF
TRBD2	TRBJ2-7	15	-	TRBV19	CASSRGLAGGQEQYF
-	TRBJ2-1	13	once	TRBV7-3	CASSSDSYNEQFF
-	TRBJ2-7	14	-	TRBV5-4	CASSLEQLPYEQYF
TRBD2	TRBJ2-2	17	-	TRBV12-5	CASGSILAGVITGELFF
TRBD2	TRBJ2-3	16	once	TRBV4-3	CASSQDAERGFDTQYF
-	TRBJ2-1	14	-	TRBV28	CASSPPGAYNEQFF
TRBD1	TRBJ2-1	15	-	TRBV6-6	CASRPHRGPYNEQFF
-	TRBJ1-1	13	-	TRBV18	CASSPEEYTEAFF
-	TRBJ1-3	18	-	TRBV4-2	CASSPVDTTRGAGNTIYF